A selection of T cell receptor beta chains follows, all from one sample in a study of blood T cell repertoires in COVID-19. Repertoires were generated with immunoSEQ multiplex PCR, while TCRdb's copy carries only in-frame clones and drops some. The data show around 100,000 clones, around 79% seen once. The sequenced sample consisted of peripheral blood. All receptors come from a man between 65 and 85 years old with active or convalescent COVID-19. CDR3s include the opening cysteine and the closing phenylalanine or tryptophan.

v_gene	j_gene	CDR3aa
TRBV6-5	TRBJ1-3	CASSYLGQGKGNTIYF
TRBV19	TRBJ2-1	CASRRRGRNNEQFF
TRBV2	TRBJ2-7	CASRADRGPGEQYF
TRBV3-1/TRBV3-2	TRBJ2-7	CASSPTGSYEQYF
TRBV2	TRBJ1-2	CASSESLSNYGYTF
TRBV19	TRBJ1-5	CASSNAGNNQPQHF
TRBV5-1	TRBJ1-2	CASSAPETGRYGYTF
TRBV7-3	TRBJ2-2	CASIPLGGTGELFF
TRBV15	TRBJ1-2	CATSSAYQGAGNYGYTF
TRBV19	TRBJ2-2	CASSLGGDRTGELFF
TRBV30	TRBJ2-1	CAWSVFKGDNEQFF
TRBV5-1	TRBJ2-7	CASSFATGTALSYEQYF
TRBV27	TRBJ1-1	CASSQGGTEAFF
TRBV5-1	TRBJ1-1	CASSPQGSPWGEAFF
TRBV5-1	TRBJ1-2	CASSSGTGGEGYTF
TRBV6-5	TRBJ2-7	CASRGAGGAYEQYF
TRBV19	TRBJ2-7	CASNRLAGAGDEQYF
TRBV29-1	TRBJ2-7	CSVLRGPEQYF
TRBV4-2	TRBJ1-1	CASSLGGAGAFF